A single sample gave rise to the 25 T cell receptor beta chains below, sequenced in a study of patients and donors after allogeneic stem cell transplantation. A single record per CDR3 protein comes from TCRdb applying MiXCR to the RT-PCR reads. Here the sample spans fewer than 180,000 distinct CDR3 sequences, approximately 35% being singletons. The source material was blood, either unsorted or a sorted T cell fraction (not recorded which). The receptor source for this set is a human donor who was either an allogeneic HSCT recipient or a stem cell or donor lymphocyte infusion donor (not recorded which). It is not recorded whose cells these are; they may come from a transplant donor.

This clonotype was counted a few times. This chain connects TRBV15 to TRBJ1-5; 7 nucleotides agree with TRBD1. This CDR3 has 16 residues. CDR1 is LNHNV and CDR2 is YYDKDF in the germline V gene (reference sequence). V lost 0 bases, J lost 3 bases, and 5 bases stayed unmatched. The CDR3 DNA sequence: TGTGCCACCAGCAGAGAAGACAGGGCCCCCAATCAGCCCCAGCATTTT. Its protein product is CATSREDRAPNQPQHF. The full variable domain, in which reference TRBV15 and TRBJ1-5 provide the parts outside the CDR3, is DAMVIQNPRYQVTQFGKPVTLSCSQTLNHNVMYWYQQKSSQAPKLLFHYYDKDFNNEADTPDNFQSRRPNTSFCFLDIRSPGLGDTAMYLCATSREDRAPNQPQHFGDGTRLSIL.

V and J are TRBV5-8 and TRBJ1-1; a possible D gene is TRBD1 (6 bases). This CDR3 contains 15 residues. V gave up 2 bases and J gave up 4 bases, with 15 bases separating them. Germline V gene lookup returns CDR1 SGHTS and CDR2 YDEGEE. For the CDR3, the DNA is TGTGCCAGCAGCTTTGGGGGGCCGGTGGTCACTGAAGCTTTCTTT. Protein sequence: CASSFGGPVVTEAFF.

The sample holds a few counts of this clonotype. The rearrangement joins TRBV3-1 to TRBJ1-1; a weak D match, TRBD1 (5 bases). Germline CDR1 and CDR2: LGHDT and YNNKEL (reference sequence). V shed 2 bases and J shed 8 bases, with 9 bases lying between them. The CDR3 totals 12 residues. CDR3 DNA: TGTGCCAGCAGCCAAAACAGGAAGGAAGCTTTCTTT. This sequence encodes CASSQNRKEAFF.

The J gene is TRBJ1-4, the V gene TRBV28; D not resolved. V was pared by 3 bases and J by 0 bases, with 11 bases between. The CDR3 extends over 16 amino acids. Germline CDR1 MDHEN, CDR2 SYDVKM. The DNA of the CDR3 is TGTGCCAGCAGTTTGTGGACTTTGGCAACTAATGAAAAACTGTTTTTT. It yields the protein CASSLWTLATNEKLFF.

The chain recombines TRBV7-9 with TRBJ1-1, with D tentatively TRBD1 (5 bases). Per the germline V gene, CDR1 is SEHNR and CDR2 is FQNEAQ (reference sequence). The V and J ends lost 1 base and 1 base respectively, with 7 bases between them. The CDR3 loop spans 14 amino acids. CDR3 sequence: CASSLGQTNTEAFF. CDR3 in DNA: TGTGCCAGCAGCTTAGGACAGACGAACACTGAAGCTTTCTTT.

CDR3 DNA: TGTGCCAGCAGCCCAGTACAGGAAACTGAAGCTTTCTTT. It codes for CASSPVQETEAFF. The V gene is TRBV7-2, the J gene TRBJ1-1, with D possibly matching TRBD1 (5 bases). CDR3 length equals 13 residues. V was shortened by 5 bases and J by 5 bases, with 12 bases between the two germline ends. The germline gives CDR1 SGHTA, CDR2 FQGNSA.

The chain has TRBV20-1 and TRBJ2-1; tentative D call: TRBD1 (6 bases). CDR3 size: 14 residues. V was shortened by 6 bases and J by 6 bases, with 18 bases between the two germline ends. From germline, CDR1 is DFQATT and CDR2 SNEGSKA (reference sequence). The CDR3 region is CSATAVQGGNEQFF. DNA of the CDR3: TGCAGTGCCACCGCTGTACAGGGCGGCAATGAGCAGTTCTTC.

The genes are TRBV12-3 or TRBV12-4 and TRBJ1-4, with D perhaps matching TRBD1 (6 bases). With 5 bases removed from V and 1 base from J, the gap between germline ends came to 11 bases. The CDR3 is made up of 15 amino acids. The CDR3 loop is CASSTEGGTNEKLFF. The DNA for the CDR3 is TGTGCCAGCAGTACCGAAGGGGGAACTAATGAAAAACTGTTTTTT.

V usage is TRBV5-6 and J usage is TRBJ1-2; 7 nucleotides align to TRBD1. Germline CDR1 reads SGHDT; CDR2 reads YYEEEE. V dropped 4 bases and J dropped 6; count of bases not matched to a gene: 6. There are 13 residues in the CDR3. CDR3: CASSPTGTHGYTF. The CDR3 DNA follows: TGTGCCAGCAGCCCGACAGGGACTCATGGCTACACCTTC.

The chain employs TRBV29-1 and TRBJ2-1; D is ambiguous. CDR1 and CDR2 from the germline V gene are SQVTM and ANQGSEA. The CDR3 length is 10 residues. Trimming stripped 5 bases from V and 11 bases from J, with 10 bases between. Here the CDR3 DNA reads TGCAGCGTTCACCTCCGGAAGCAGTTCTTC. This translates into CSVHLRKQFF.

This clonotype has only a few counts. The genes are TRBV11-1 and TRBJ2-3; 8 positions match TRBD2. The V segment lost 3 bases and the J segment 0 bases; nucleotides outside the gene matches: 14. The germline V gene has CDR1 SGHAT and CDR2 FQDESV (reference sequence). The CDR3 length is 19 residues. CDR3 region: CASSLAGGGFTFSTDTQYF. The CDR3, as DNA: TGTGCCAGCAGCTTGGCCGGCGGGGGGTTTACATTTAGCACAGATACGCAGTATTTT.

This chain uses TRBV6-5 with TRBJ2-2; 9 bases fit TRBD1. Germline V lookup: CDR1 MNHEY, CDR2 SVGAGI. The CDR3 sequence is 14 residues long. V lost 6 bases to trimming and J lost 3 bases; unmatched junction nucleotides: 2. In DNA form, the CDR3 reads TGTGCCAGCAGCGGACAGGGGTACACCGGGGAGCTGTTTTTT. It translates to CASSGQGYTGELFF.

The chain employs TRBV6-5 and TRBJ2-1; 11 bases agree with TRBD1. Germline-derived CDR1 and CDR2 are MNHEY and SVGAGI. V was pared by 2 bases and J by 5 bases, with 8 bases of the junction left unmatched. The CDR3 runs 17 residues. The chain's CDR3 is CASSYLGQGARDNEQFF. The CDR3, as DNA: TGTGCCAGCAGTTACCTCGGACAGGGGGCAAGGGACAATGAGCAGTTCTTC.

V gene TRBV9 combines with J gene TRBJ2-7; D might be TRBD1 or TRBD2, each matching 6 bases. With 0 bases removed from V and 6 bases from J, the gap between germline ends came to 13 bases. The V gene's germline CDR1 is SGDLS and CDR2 YYNGEE. This CDR3 is built from 14 residues. CDR3 residues: CASSVGDRRGEQYF. CDR3 nucleotides: TGTGCCAGCAGCGTAGGAGACAGGAGGGGCGAGCAGTACTTC.

The V and J genes are TRBV5-1 and TRBJ1-1, with TRBD1 identical over 7 bases. Germline V gene data show CDR1 as SGHRS and CDR2 as YFSETQ. The CDR3 consists of 18 residues. The J segment lost 3 bases and the V segment lost 7 bases, leaving 21 bases of the junction unmatched. This chain's CDR3 is CASPIWRDSQGGDTEAFF. The DNA for the CDR3 is TGCGCCAGCCCCATATGGAGGGACAGCCAAGGGGGGGACACTGAAGCTTTCTTT.

V is TRBV7-3 and J is TRBJ2-2; the D is unclear. There are 19 residues in the CDR3. V gave up 5 bases and J gave up 1 base, with 23 bases separating them. Germline V gene lookup returns CDR1 SGHTA and CDR2 FQGTGA. CDR3 sequence: CASSPRATGAMWNTGELFF. CDR3 sequence (DNA): TGTGCCAGCAGCCCACGAGCTACGGGCGCCATGTGGAACACCGGGGAGCTGTTTTTT. The full variable domain, rest sourced from reference TRBV7-3 and TRBJ2-2, is GAGVSQTPSNKVTEKGKYVELRCDPISGHTALYWYRQSLGQGPEFLIYFQGTGAADDSGLPNDRFFAVRPEGSVSTLKIQRTERGDSAVYLCASSPRATGAMWNTGELFFGEGSRLTVL.

The chain employs TRBV12-3 or TRBV12-4 and TRBJ1-3, with a possible D match to TRBD1 (5 bases). The CDR3 length is 16 residues. Trimming removed 7 bases at V and 0 bases at J, with 16 bases between. This chain's CDR3 is CASTRVGGVSGNTIYF. CDR3 coding DNA: TGTGCCAGCACCCGAGTCGGGGGAGTCTCTGGAAACACCATATATTTT.

The chain links TRBV19 to TRBJ1-5, with D possibly TRBD1 on 5 matching bases. With 7 bases removed from V and 4 bases from J, the gap between germline ends came to 14 bases. The CDR3 length is 14 residues. Germline CDR1 is LNHDA and CDR2 is SQIVND (reference sequence). The DNA of the CDR3 is TGTGCCAGTAATATCGACAGAGAAAATCAGCCCCAGCATTTT. It codes for CASNIDRENQPQHF. Looking up the rest from reference TRBV19 and TRBJ1-5 gives the full variable domain: DGGITQSPKYLFRKEGQNVTLSCEQNLNHDAMYWYRQDPGQGLRLIYYSQIVNDFQKGDIAEGYSVSREKKESFPLTVTSAQKNPTAFYLCASNIDRENQPQHFGDGTRLSIL.

This clonotype was observed a few times. The chain couples TRBV6-5 to TRBJ1-2; TRBD1 agrees at 8 bases. CDR1 and CDR2 from the germline V gene are MNHEY and SVGAGI. This CDR3 region has 15 residues. J gave up 1 base and V 6 bases, and 7 bases lay outside the gene matches. CDR3 nucleotides: TGTGCCAGCAGCTACGGGACAGGTCTTAACTATGGCTACACCTTC. Amino acid sequence: CASSYGTGLNYGYTF.

The rearrangement links TRBV6-1 to TRBJ1-5; D is uncertain. Germline V gives CDR1 MNHNS, CDR2 SASEGT. The ends were cut back, 4 bases at V and 6 bases at J, with 7 bases in the middle. The CDR3 has 12 residues. In nucleotides, the CDR3 is TGTGCCAGCAGTGTGGGTACTCAGCCCCAGCATTTT. The encoded protein is CASSVGTQPQHF.

In this sample, this clonotype turned up a few times. J is TRBJ2-3 and V is TRBV28; D not resolved. This CDR3 is 12 amino acids long. With 4 bases removed from V and 6 bases from J, the gap between germline ends came to 8 bases. The germline V gene has CDR1 MDHEN and CDR2 SYDVKM. The CDR3 region has the DNA TGTGCCAGCAGTTCCAACGGGGATACGCAGTATTTT. Translated, it gives CASSSNGDTQYF.

The J gene is TRBJ1-2, the V gene TRBV7-2; maybe TRBD1 (5 bases). V was shortened by 5 bases and J by 0 bases, with 13 bases between the two germline ends. Germline CDR1 and CDR2: SGHTA and FQGNSA. The CDR3 is 15 amino acids. DNA for the CDR3: TGTGCCAGCAGCCTTCAGACAGTTACTAACTATGGCTACACCTTC. Its protein is CASSLQTVTNYGYTF.

This chain joins TRBV20-1 and TRBJ1-6, with D unclear. Trimming removed 8 bases from V and 9 bases from J, with 11 bases in between. The V gene's germline CDR1 is DFQATT and CDR2 SNEGSKA (reference sequence). CDR3 length equals 11 residues. CDR3: CSTDRLSPLHF. The CDR3 DNA reads as TGCAGTACAGACCGACTTTCACCCCTCCACTTT.

The V call is TRBV12-3 or TRBV12-4, the J call TRBJ2-2; 9 bases fit TRBD1. This CDR3 is built from 16 residues. The junction had 6 bases not matched to a gene; V was cut back by 3 bases and J by 4 bases. The CDR3 sequence is CASSLVRTGATGELFF. CDR3 DNA: TGTGCCAGCAGTTTGGTACGGACAGGGGCCACCGGGGAGCTGTTTTTT.

This clonotype turned up a few times. This rearrangement joins TRBV29-1 to TRBJ1-1; D perhaps matches TRBD1 (5 bases). The germline gives CDR1 SQVTM, CDR2 ANQGSEA. CDR3 length: 14 amino acids. The V gene lost 6 bases and the J gene lost 0 bases, with 14 bases spanning the gap. CDR3 region: CSVKKGEVNTEAFF. CDR3 sequence (DNA): TGCAGCGTCAAGAAAGGGGAGGTGAACACTGAAGCTTTCTTT.